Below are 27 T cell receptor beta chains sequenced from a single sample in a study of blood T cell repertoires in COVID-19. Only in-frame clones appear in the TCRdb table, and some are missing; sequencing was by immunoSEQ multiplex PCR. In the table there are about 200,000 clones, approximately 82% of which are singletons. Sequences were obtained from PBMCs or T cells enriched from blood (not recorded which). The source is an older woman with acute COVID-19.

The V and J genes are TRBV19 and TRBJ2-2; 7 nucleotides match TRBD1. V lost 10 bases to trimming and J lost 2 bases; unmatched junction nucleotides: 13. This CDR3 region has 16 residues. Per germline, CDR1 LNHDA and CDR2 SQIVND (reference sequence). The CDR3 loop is CATHLGQRRNTGELFF. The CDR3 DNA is TGTGCCACCCACCTGGGACAGCGTAGAAACACCGGGGAGCTGTTTTTT.

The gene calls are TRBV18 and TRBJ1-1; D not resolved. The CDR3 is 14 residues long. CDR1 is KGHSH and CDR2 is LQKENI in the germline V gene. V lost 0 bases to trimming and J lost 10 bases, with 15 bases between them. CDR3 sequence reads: CASSPPTIDKLAFF. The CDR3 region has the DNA TGTGCCAGCTCACCACCGACGATAGACAAACTAGCTTTCTTT.

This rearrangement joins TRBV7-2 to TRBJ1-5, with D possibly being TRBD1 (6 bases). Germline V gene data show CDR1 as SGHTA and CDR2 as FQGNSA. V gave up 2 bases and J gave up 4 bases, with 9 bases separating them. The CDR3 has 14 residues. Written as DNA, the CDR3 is TGTGCCAGCAGCTTACAGGGGTTAAATCAGCCCCAGCATTTT. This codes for CASSLQGLNQPQHF. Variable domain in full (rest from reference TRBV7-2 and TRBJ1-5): GAGVSQSPSNKVTEKGKDVELRCDPISGHTALYWYRQSLGQGLEFLIYFQGNSAPDKSGLPSDRFSAERTGGSVSTLTIQRTQQEDSAVYLCASSLQGLNQPQHFGDGTRLSIL.

In DNA form, the CDR3 reads TGTGCCAGCAGCTCGGGGGGGACAGGGCTGCGATACGAGCAGTACTTC. This sequence encodes CASSSGGTGLRYEQYF. The chain recombines TRBV11-2 with TRBJ2-7, with D perhaps TRBD1 (9 bases). Germline V gene data show CDR1 as SGHAT and CDR2 as FQNNGV. V lost 4 bases and J 4 bases, leaving 20 bases between the germline ends. The length of the CDR3 is 16 residues.

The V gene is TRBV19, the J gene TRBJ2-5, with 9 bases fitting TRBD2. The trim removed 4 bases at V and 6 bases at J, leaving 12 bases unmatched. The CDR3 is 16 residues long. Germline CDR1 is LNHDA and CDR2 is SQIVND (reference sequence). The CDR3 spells CASSSSGGGAGKTQYF. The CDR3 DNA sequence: TGTGCCAGTAGTAGCTCTGGCGGGGGGGCCGGAAAGACCCAGTACTTC.

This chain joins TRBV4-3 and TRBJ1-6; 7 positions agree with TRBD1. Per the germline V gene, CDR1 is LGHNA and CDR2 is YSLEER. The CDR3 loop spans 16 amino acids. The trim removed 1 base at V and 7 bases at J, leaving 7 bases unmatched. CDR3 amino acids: CASSQGPGQMNSPLHF. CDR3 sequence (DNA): TGCGCCAGCAGCCAAGGCCCGGGACAGATGAATTCACCCCTCCACTTT.

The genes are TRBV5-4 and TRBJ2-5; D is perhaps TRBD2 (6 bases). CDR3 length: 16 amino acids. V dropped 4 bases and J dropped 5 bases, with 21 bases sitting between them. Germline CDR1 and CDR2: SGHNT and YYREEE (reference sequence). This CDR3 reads CASSRGTGSMKETQYF. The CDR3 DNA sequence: TGTGCCAGCAGCAGAGGGACTGGTTCTATGAAGGAGACCCAGTACTTC.

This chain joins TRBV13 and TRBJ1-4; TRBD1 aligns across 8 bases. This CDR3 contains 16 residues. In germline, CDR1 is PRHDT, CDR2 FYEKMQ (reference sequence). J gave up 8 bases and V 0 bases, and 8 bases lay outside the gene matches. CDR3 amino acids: CASSLGGQGAREKLFF. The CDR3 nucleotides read TGTGCCAGCAGCTTAGGCGGTCAGGGGGCTCGGGAAAAACTGTTTTTT.

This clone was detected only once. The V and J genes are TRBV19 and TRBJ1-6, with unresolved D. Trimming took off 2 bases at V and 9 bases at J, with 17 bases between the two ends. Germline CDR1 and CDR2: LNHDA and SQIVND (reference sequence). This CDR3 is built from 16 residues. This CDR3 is CASSIREGVAGSPLHF. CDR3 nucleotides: TGTGCCAGTAGTATACGGGAAGGCGTAGCGGGTTCACCCCTCCACTTT.

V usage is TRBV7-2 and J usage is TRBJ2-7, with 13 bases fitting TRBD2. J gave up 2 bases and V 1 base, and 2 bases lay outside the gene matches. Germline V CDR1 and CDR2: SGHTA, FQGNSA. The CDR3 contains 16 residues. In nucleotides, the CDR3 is TGTGCCAGCAGCTTAGGAACTAGCGGGGGGGCCTACGAGCAGTACGTC. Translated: CASSLGTSGGAYEQYV.

CDR3 region: CASSLARAGYTEAFF. The CDR3 coding sequence is TGTGCCAGCAGCTTAGCGCGGGCGGGCTACACTGAAGCTTTCTTT. The chain uses TRBV7-2 and TRBJ1-1; D not certain. This CDR3 spans 15 amino acids. CDR1 is SGHTA, CDR2 FQGNSA, per germline. Trimming pared 0 bases from V and 3 bases from J, leaving 11 bases between.

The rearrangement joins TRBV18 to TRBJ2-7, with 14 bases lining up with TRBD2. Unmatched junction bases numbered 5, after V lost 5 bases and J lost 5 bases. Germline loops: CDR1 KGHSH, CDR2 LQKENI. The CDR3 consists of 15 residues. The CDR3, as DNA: TGTGCCAGCTCAGGGTCGGGACTAGCGGGAGACGAGCAGTACTTC. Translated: CASSGSGLAGDEQYF.

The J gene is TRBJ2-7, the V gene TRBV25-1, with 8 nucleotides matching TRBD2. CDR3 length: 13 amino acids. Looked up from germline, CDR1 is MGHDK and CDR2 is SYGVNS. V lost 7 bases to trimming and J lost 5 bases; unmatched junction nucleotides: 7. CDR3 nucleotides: TGTGCCAGCAAAATTAGCGGGATCCACGAGCAGTACTTC. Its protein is CASKISGIHEQYF.

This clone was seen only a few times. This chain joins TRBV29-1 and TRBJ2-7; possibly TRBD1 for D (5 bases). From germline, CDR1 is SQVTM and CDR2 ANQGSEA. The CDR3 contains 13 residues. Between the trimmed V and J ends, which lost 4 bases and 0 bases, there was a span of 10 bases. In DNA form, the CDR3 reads TGCAGCGTTGTCAAGGGGCCCTCCTACGAGCAGTACTTC. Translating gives CSVVKGPSYEQYF.

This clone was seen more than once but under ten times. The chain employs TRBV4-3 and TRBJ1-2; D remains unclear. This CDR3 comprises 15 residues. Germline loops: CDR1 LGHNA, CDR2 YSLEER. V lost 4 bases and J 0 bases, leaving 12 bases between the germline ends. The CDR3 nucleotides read TGCGCCAGCAGCCCAGTTGATGCAACTAACTATGGCTACACCTTC. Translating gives CASSPVDATNYGYTF.

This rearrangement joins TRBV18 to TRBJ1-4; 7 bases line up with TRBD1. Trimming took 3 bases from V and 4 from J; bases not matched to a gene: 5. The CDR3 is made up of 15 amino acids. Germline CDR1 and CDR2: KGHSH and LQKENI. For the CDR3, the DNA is TGTGCCAGCTCACCTATTCGACAGGGTAATGAAAAACTGTTTTTT. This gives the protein CASSPIRQGNEKLFF.

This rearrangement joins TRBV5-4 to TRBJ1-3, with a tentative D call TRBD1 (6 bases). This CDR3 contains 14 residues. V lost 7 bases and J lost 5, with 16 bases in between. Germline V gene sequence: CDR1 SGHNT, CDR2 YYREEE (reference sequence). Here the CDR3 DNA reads TGTGCCAGCCTTTTACCGGACAGCAGAAACACCATATATTTT. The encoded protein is CASLLPDSRNTIYF.

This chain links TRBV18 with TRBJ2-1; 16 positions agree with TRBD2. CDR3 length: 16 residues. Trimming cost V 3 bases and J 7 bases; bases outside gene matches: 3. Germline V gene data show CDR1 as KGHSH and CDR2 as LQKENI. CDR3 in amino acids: CASSPGLAGGQNEQFF. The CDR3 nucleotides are TGTGCCAGCTCACCGGGACTAGCGGGGGGGCAAAATGAGCAGTTCTTC.

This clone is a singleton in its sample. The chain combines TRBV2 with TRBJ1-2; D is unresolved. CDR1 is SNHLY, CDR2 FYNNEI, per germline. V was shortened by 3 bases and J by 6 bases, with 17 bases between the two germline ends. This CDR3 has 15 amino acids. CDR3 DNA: TGTGCCAGCAGTGAGTCAGGAACTAGATTCGATGGCTACACCTTC. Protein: CASSESGTRFDGYTF.

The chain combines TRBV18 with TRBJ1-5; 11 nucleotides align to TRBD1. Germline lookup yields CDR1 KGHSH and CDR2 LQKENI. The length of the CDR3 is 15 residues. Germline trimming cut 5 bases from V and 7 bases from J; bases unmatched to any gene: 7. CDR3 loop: CASSRGQGAFQPQHF. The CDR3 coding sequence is TGTGCCAGCTCAAGAGGACAGGGGGCTTTCCAGCCCCAGCATTTT.

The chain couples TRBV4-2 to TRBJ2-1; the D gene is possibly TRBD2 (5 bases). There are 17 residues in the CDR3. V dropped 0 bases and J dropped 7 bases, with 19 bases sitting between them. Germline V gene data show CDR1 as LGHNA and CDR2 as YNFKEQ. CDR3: CASSQDLAAATRNEQFF. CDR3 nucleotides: TGTGCCAGCAGCCAAGATCTTGCAGCGGCAACTCGAAATGAGCAGTTCTTC.

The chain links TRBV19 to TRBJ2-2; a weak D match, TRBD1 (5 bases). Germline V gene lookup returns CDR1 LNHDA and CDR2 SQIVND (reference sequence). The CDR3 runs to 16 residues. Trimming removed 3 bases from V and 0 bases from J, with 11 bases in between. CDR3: CASSMLRQTNTGELFF. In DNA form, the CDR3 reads TGTGCCAGTAGTATGCTGCGACAGACGAACACCGGGGAGCTGTTTTTT.

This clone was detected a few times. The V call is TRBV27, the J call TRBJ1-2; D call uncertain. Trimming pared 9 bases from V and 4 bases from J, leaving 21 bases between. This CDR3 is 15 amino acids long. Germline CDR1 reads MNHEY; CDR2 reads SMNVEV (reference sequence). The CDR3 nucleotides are TGTGCCAGGAGAAACCGTTTACCCAGCGGCTATGGCTACACCTTC. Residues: CARRNRLPSGYGYTF.

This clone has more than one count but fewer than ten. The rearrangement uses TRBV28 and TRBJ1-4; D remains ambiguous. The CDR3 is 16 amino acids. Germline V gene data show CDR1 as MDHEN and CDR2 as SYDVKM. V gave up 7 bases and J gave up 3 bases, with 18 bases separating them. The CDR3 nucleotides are TGTGCCAGCACCATGAGGAGGGCCCCGGCTAATGAAAAACTGTTTTTT. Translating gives CASTMRRAPANEKLFF.

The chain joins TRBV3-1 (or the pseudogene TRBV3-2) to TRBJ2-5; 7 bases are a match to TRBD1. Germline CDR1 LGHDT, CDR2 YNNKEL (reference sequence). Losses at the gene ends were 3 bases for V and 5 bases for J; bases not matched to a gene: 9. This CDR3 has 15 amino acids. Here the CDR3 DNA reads TGTGCCAGCAGCCACGGGGACAGAACCGGGGAGACCCAGTACTTC. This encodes CASSHGDRTGETQYF.

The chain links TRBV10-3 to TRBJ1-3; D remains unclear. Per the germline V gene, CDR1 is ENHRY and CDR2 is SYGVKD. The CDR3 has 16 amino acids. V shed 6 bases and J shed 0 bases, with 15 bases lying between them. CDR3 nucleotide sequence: TGTGCCATCAGGGAGCAGGAACTCAACTCTGGAAACACCATATATTTT. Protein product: CAIREQELNSGNTIYF.

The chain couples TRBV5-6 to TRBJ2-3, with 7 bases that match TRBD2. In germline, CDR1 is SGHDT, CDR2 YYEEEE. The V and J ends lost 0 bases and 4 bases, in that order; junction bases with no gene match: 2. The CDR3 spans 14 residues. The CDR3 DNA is TGTGCCAGCAGCTTGGCGGGGAGGGCAGATACGCAGTATTTT. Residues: CASSLAGRADTQYF.